The sequence of this TCR beta chain was determined in a study of T cell responses to AZD1222 COVID-19 vaccine. The data were produced by immunoSEQ multiplex PCR, yet TCRdb's version contains in-frame clones alone and is incomplete. In the table there are approximately 140,000 clones, less than 95% of which are singletons. The V gene end was trimmed by 5 bases and the J gene end by 6 bases; junction bases not matched to a gene: 7. The CDR3 has 14 residues. Germline CDR1 LGHNA, CDR2 YNFKEQ. Only one count was recorded for this clone. The sequence derives from an adult in good health. Here the sequenced sample was peripheral blood, taken on day 0 of AZD1222 vaccination. J is TRBJ1-5 and V is TRBV4-2; 7 bases fit TRBD1. CDR3 region: CASSSYRGGQPQHF. The CDR3 DNA reads as TGTGCCAGCAGCAGTTACAGGGGCGGTCAGCCCCAGCATTTT.